Shown below are 23 T cell receptor beta chains from a single sample sequenced in a study of T cells in Graves' hyperthyroidism and ophthalmopathy. The investigators amplified TCR beta CDR3 regions from RNA transcripts. The primer set for the first-round RT-PCR of the TCR CDR3 was HTBI. Via MiXCR, TCRdb re-called the multiplex PCR reads, giving one row per CDR3 protein. The profile shows over 700,000 distinct CDR3 sequences, around 40% of them singletons. The sample taken for sequencing was blood. All receptors derive from a middle-aged woman with Graves' hyperthyroidism.

The chain has TRBV6-2 or TRBV6-3 and TRBJ1-2; D ambiguous. Germline loops: CDR1 MNHEY, CDR2 SVGEGT. Trimming took off 2 bases at V and 0 bases at J, with 7 bases between the two ends. The CDR3 loop spans 14 amino acids. CDR3 DNA sequence: TGTGCCAGCAGTTACAACGGGCCTAACTATGGCTACACCTTC. This translates into CASSYNGPNYGYTF.

This sequence joins TRBV4-3 and TRBJ2-7; D ambiguous. The CDR3 is made up of 15 amino acids. The germline V and J ends were trimmed by 1 base and 1 base, with 11 bases remaining between them. The germline gives CDR1 LGHNA, CDR2 YSLEER. CDR3 sequence: CASSQAALTSYEQYF. CDR3 DNA sequence: TGCGCCAGCAGCCAAGCGGCCCTTACTTCCTACGAGCAGTACTTC.

This CDR3 is CASSYRGQGARATNEKLFF. CDR3 nucleotides: TGTGCCAGCAGCTACCGGGGACAGGGGGCCAGGGCAACTAATGAAAAACTGTTTTTT. V and J are TRBV7-3 and TRBJ1-4; 12 bases match TRBD1. Trimming cost V 4 bases and J 0 bases; bases outside gene matches: 9. Per germline, CDR1 SGHTA and CDR2 FQGTGA. CDR3 length: 19 amino acids.

The chain has TRBV2 and TRBJ2-7; 8 bases agree with TRBD1. The CDR3 totals 19 residues. Unmatched junction bases numbered 21, after V lost 6 bases and J lost 2 bases. Germline V CDR1 and CDR2: SNHLY, FYNNEI. Written as DNA, the CDR3 is TGTGCCAGCAGAGTGATCCGGGACAGGATCAAATTGGGCCCCTACGAGCAGTACTTC. This translates into CASRVIRDRIKLGPYEQYF.

This chain joins TRBV4-3 and TRBJ2-5, with 9 bases identical to TRBD2. V dropped 0 bases and J dropped 4; count of bases not matched to a gene: 9. CDR3 size: 17 residues. Germline lookup yields CDR1 LGHNA and CDR2 YSLEER. The DNA of the CDR3 is TGCGCCAGCAGCCAAGATATGGCGGGAGGGAACGGAGAGACCCAGTACTTC. Amino acid sequence: CASSQDMAGGNGETQYF.

The table lists this clonotype with many counts. V gene TRBV20-1 combines with J gene TRBJ2-5; D ambiguous. Trimming took off 0 bases at V and 1 base at J, with 9 bases between the two ends. CDR1 and CDR2 (germline): DFQATT, SNEGSKA (reference sequence). The CDR3 is made up of 14 amino acids. The CDR3 nucleotides are TGCAGTGCTAGAGATGCGGCAGGCCAAGAGACCCAGTACTTC. Protein sequence: CSARDAAGQETQYF.

The sample holds many counts of this clonotype. The rearrangement joins TRBV20-1 to TRBJ2-5; D is tentatively TRBD1 or TRBD2 (5 bases each). V gave up 6 bases and J gave up 5 bases, with 19 bases separating them. This CDR3 spans 14 amino acids. The V gene's germline CDR1 is DFQATT and CDR2 SNEGSKA (reference sequence). The CDR3: CSAPYGTVRETQYF. The CDR3 DNA is TGCAGTGCCCCTTATGGGACGGTCCGGGAGACCCAGTACTTC.

The CDR3 coding sequence is TGTGCCAGCAGCCGTGGGGGACAGGGACAGTTCTTC. Translating it yields CASSRGGQGQFF. The V gene is TRBV7-2, the J gene TRBJ2-6, with TRBD1 matching 9 bases. The J call is in doubt because the DNA end fits TRBJ2-1 better. CDR1 SGHTA and CDR2 FQGNSA come from the germline V gene. The CDR3 runs to 12 residues.

This clonotype was recorded a few times. This chain uses TRBV7-9 with TRBJ1-1, with 8 bases identical to TRBD1. The CDR3 totals 13 residues. CDR1 is SEHNR, CDR2 FQNEAQ, per germline (reference sequence). V shed 5 bases and J 7 bases; nucleotides not matched to a gene: 6. The CDR3 region is CASSPPGTGEAFF. As DNA, the CDR3 is TGTGCCAGCAGCCCGCCAGGGACAGGTGAAGCTTTCTTT.

This clonotype appeared a few times. This rearrangement joins TRBV27 to TRBJ1-4, with D unclear. This CDR3 comprises 12 residues. The germline V and J ends were trimmed by 6 bases and 4 bases, with 6 bases remaining between them. Germline loops: CDR1 MNHEY, CDR2 SMNVEV (reference sequence). This chain's CDR3 is CASSSSNEKLFF. CDR3 DNA: TGTGCCAGCAGCAGCAGTAATGAAAAACTGTTTTTT.

The J gene is TRBJ1-3, the V gene TRBV2; a weak D match, TRBD1 (5 bases). The CDR3 sequence is 14 residues long. With 7 bases removed from V and 1 base from J, the gap between germline ends came to 11 bases. Germline loops: CDR1 SNHLY, CDR2 FYNNEI. The CDR3 DNA follows: TGTGCCAGCACTGGCAGGGAATCTGGAAACACCATATATTTT. It yields the protein CASTGRESGNTIYF.

This clonotype was counted ten times or more. The chain links TRBV12-3 or TRBV12-4 to TRBJ1-4; 8 nucleotides match TRBD1. The ends lost 7 bases at V and 8 bases at J; junction bases unmatched: 9. This CDR3 is 14 amino acids long. This CDR3 is CASTLQGGGEKLFF. In nucleotides, the CDR3 is TGTGCCAGCACCTTACAGGGGGGAGGCGAAAAACTGTTTTTT.

The sample holds many counts of this clonotype. The rearrangement links TRBV7-2 to TRBJ1-1; D possibly corresponds to TRBD1 (6 bases). CDR1 and CDR2 from the germline V gene are SGHTA and FQGNSA. This CDR3 comprises 13 residues. Trimming stripped 2 bases from V and 7 bases from J, with 11 bases between. This chain's CDR3 is CASSLSRGREAFF. In DNA, the CDR3 is TGTGCCAGCAGCTTATCGCGGGGGCGTGAAGCTTTCTTT.

V gene TRBV12-3 or TRBV12-4 combines with J gene TRBJ1-1; D unclear. The CDR3 is 11 residues long. V lost 6 bases and J lost 9, with 11 bases in between. The CDR3 spells CASRSMDKAFF. DNA for the CDR3: TGTGCCAGCAGGTCCATGGATAAAGCTTTCTTT.

This clonotype was detected a few times. A read error is possible here, since a much larger clone lies one base away. The V call is TRBV6-5, the J call TRBJ1-2; D ambiguous. Germline V gene lookup returns CDR1 MNHEY and CDR2 SVGAGI. The CDR3 consists of 13 residues. Trimming cost V 6 bases and J 12 bases, with 20 bases left between them. In DNA form, the CDR3 reads TGTGCCAGCAGCTACGGTTGGGCAGCTGACCACACCTTC. Amino acid sequence: CASSYGWAADHTF.

J is TRBJ1-6 and V is TRBV2; D gene unclear. The CDR3 is 15 amino acids. CDR1 and CDR2 from the germline V gene are SNHLY and FYNNEI. V was shortened by 6 bases and J by 7 bases, with 16 bases between the two germline ends. The CDR3, as DNA: TGTGCCAGCAGCCTCCAAGGACCTGAGAATTCACCCCTCCACTTT. It translates to CASSLQGPENSPLHF. The variable domain in full, completed from reference TRBV2 and TRBJ1-6, reads EPEVTQTPSHQVTQMGQEVILRCVPISNHLYFYWYRQILGQKVEFLVSFYNNEISEKSEIFDDQFSVERPDGSNFTLKIRSTKLEDSAMYFCASSLQGPENSPLHFGNGTRLTVT.

This chain links TRBV4-3 with TRBJ2-7, with D unresolved. Germline V gene lookup returns CDR1 LGHNA and CDR2 YSLEER. CDR3 length equals 13 residues. Between the trimmed V and J ends, which lost 0 bases and 5 bases, there was a span of 8 bases. The CDR3 region is CASSQEGWDEQYF. Written as DNA, the CDR3 is TGCGCCAGCAGCCAAGAGGGCTGGGACGAGCAGTACTTC.

The V gene is TRBV5-1, the J gene TRBJ2-2; 8 bases agree with TRBD2. This CDR3 region has 14 residues. Germline assignment: CDR1 SGHRS and CDR2 YFSETQ. Germline trimming cut 5 bases from V and 3 bases from J; bases unmatched to any gene: 3. Here the CDR3 reads CASRLAAHTGELFF. The CDR3 DNA reads as TGCGCCAGCAGACTAGCGGCCCACACCGGGGAGCTGTTTTTT. Full variable domain (missing parts from reference TRBV5-1 and TRBJ2-2): KAGVTQTPRYLIKTRGQQVTLSCSPISGHRSVSWYQQTPGQGLQFLFEYFSETQRNKGNFPGRFSGRQFSNSRSEMNVSTLELGDSALYLCASRLAAHTGELFFGEGSRLTVL.

This clonotype was picked up many times. The chain uses TRBV4-3 and TRBJ2-5; TRBD2 matches at 10 bases. Trimming at V came to 1 base and at J to 2 bases, leaving 4 bases not matched to a gene. Germline V gene lookup returns CDR1 LGHNA and CDR2 YSLEER. This CDR3 comprises 16 residues. The CDR3 DNA reads TGCGCCAGCAGCCAAGGACTAGCGGGTCTTCAAGAGACCCAGTACTTC. Amino acid sequence: CASSQGLAGLQETQYF.

This chain uses TRBV5-1 with TRBJ2-7, with TRBD1 as a possible D gene (5 bases). Germline assignment: CDR1 SGHRS and CDR2 YFSETQ. This CDR3 has 13 amino acids. With 3 bases removed from V and 5 bases from J, the gap between germline ends came to 12 bases. CDR3 nucleotide sequence: TGCGCCAGCAGCTCTGACCAGGGAAACGAGCAGTACTTC. As protein: CASSSDQGNEQYF.

This chain uses TRBV20-1 with TRBJ1-4, with TRBD1 as a possible D gene (6 bases). CDR1 is DFQATT, CDR2 SNEGSKA, per germline (reference sequence). CDR3 length: 13 residues. V was shortened by 5 bases and J by 3 bases, with 10 bases between the two germline ends. The chain's CDR3 is CSASRQANEKLFF. The CDR3 coding sequence is TGCAGTGCTTCCAGACAGGCTAATGAAAAACTGTTTTTT.

This clonotype was seen only a few times. The chain joins TRBV6-1 to TRBJ1-4; no reliable D call. V was trimmed by 5 bases and J by 10 bases, leaving 11 bases between them. The CDR3 spans 12 residues. Germline-derived CDR1 and CDR2 are MNHNS and SASEGT. The CDR3 sequence is CASSLGQAKLFF. The DNA of the CDR3 is TGTGCCAGCAGTTTAGGGCAGGCAAAACTGTTTTTT.

This clonotype was picked up many times. Here the CDR3 reads CSVDRSGRTETQYF. CDR3 DNA: TGCAGCGTTGACCGAAGTGGGCGAACGGAGACCCAGTACTTC. The chain combines TRBV29-1 with TRBJ2-5; D is ambiguous. CDR1 and CDR2 (germline): SQVTM, ANQGSEA. V was clipped by 3 bases and J by 5 bases, with 16 bases between them. The CDR3 covers 14 residues.